The next 17 T cell receptor beta chains were all read from a single sample in a study of T cell responses to AZD1222 COVID-19 vaccine. Clones were sequenced by immunoSEQ multiplex PCR, and TCRdb holds only the in-frame ones, with some missing. Of roughly 120,000 clones in the sample, 88% were seen once. Sequencing was performed on peripheral blood, taken on day 0 of MenACWY control vaccination. The receptors come from an adult in good health.

The chain links TRBV6-4 to TRBJ1-5; weak D call: TRBD1 (6 bases). The V gene lost 7 bases and the J gene lost 2 bases, with 12 bases spanning the gap. This CDR3 has 14 residues. CDR1 MRHNA and CDR2 SNTAGT come from the germline V gene. CDR3 DNA: TGTGCCAGCACCGTTTACAGGGGCAATCAGCCCCAGCATTTT. Protein product: CASTVYRGNQPQHF.

The V gene is TRBV7-9, the J gene TRBJ1-2, with D tentatively TRBD1 (5 bases). The CDR3 spans 14 residues. Germline CDR1 reads SEHNR; CDR2 reads FQNEAQ (reference sequence). Between the trimmed V and J ends, which lost 3 bases and 1 base, there was a span of 9 bases. The CDR3 sequence: CASSFLTDNYGYTF. The DNA of the CDR3 is TGTGCCAGCAGCTTCCTGACAGATAACTATGGCTACACCTTC.

This clone has more than one count but fewer than ten. This sequence joins TRBV19 and TRBJ2-7; D gene ambiguous. Germline CDR1 LNHDA, CDR2 SQIVND (reference sequence). V was clipped by 3 bases and J by 0 bases, with 9 bases between them. CDR3 length equals 14 residues. In nucleotides, the CDR3 is TGTGCCAGTAGTATCCAATGGGGCTCCTACGAGCAGTACTTC. Translating gives CASSIQWGSYEQYF.

This clone occurred a few times. CDR3 DNA sequence: TGTGCCAGCAGTTTACGCAAGTGGGGACAGGGGGCTGGGGCCAACGTCCTGACTTTC. Protein: CASSLRKWGQGAGANVLTF. The V gene is TRBV27, the J gene TRBJ2-6, with 11 bases aligning to TRBD1. With 2 bases clipped from V and 2 bases from J, the junction kept 8 bases outside the gene matches. The CDR3 length is 19 residues. Germline V CDR1 and CDR2: MNHEY, SMNVEV (reference sequence).

The chain combines TRBV3-1 (or the pseudogene TRBV3-2) with TRBJ1-2; D might be TRBD1 (5 bases). CDR3 length: 16 amino acids. The V and J ends lost 1 base and 2 bases respectively, with 14 bases between them. Germline lookup yields CDR1 LGHDT and CDR2 YNNKEL (reference sequence). The CDR3 DNA is TGTGCCAGCAGCCAAGTTTTACAGGCAGCCAACTATGGCTACACCTTC. Encoded protein: CASSQVLQAANYGYTF.

This chain uses TRBV7-3 with TRBJ2-6; D gene uncertain. Trimming took off 5 bases at V and 4 bases at J, with 18 bases between the two ends. The CDR3 totals 17 residues. Germline V lookup: CDR1 SGHTA, CDR2 FQGTGA. CDR3 in amino acids: CASSPPFPGFGANVLTF. The CDR3 nucleotides are TGTGCCAGCAGCCCCCCTTTCCCCGGGTTCGGGGCCAACGTCCTGACTTTC. Based on the CDR3 plus reference TRBV7-3 and TRBJ2-6, the full variable domain is GAGVSQTPSNKVTEKGKYVELRCDPISGHTALYWYRQSLGQGPEFLIYFQGTGAADDSGLPNDRFFAVRPEGSVSTLKIQRTERGDSAVYLCASSPPFPGFGANVLTFGAGSRLTVL.

The chain couples TRBV2 to TRBJ2-7; D is uncertain. Trimming removed 5 bases from V and 0 bases from J, with 14 bases in between. Germline CDR1 is SNHLY and CDR2 is FYNNEI. The CDR3 has 15 residues. CDR3 region: CASSLMALASYEQYF. The CDR3 DNA sequence: TGTGCCAGCAGTCTCATGGCTTTAGCCTCCTACGAGCAGTACTTC.

The rearrangement joins TRBV27 to TRBJ2-1; 7 bases align to TRBD1. This CDR3 comprises 16 residues. The V segment lost 8 bases and the J segment 0 bases; nucleotides outside the gene matches: 10. The V gene's germline CDR1 is MNHEY and CDR2 SMNVEV (reference sequence). This chain's CDR3 is CASAQYNRGSYNEQFF. In DNA, the CDR3 is TGTGCCAGCGCCCAGTATAACAGGGGCTCCTACAATGAGCAGTTCTTC.

The chain carries TRBV5-8 and TRBJ1-1; D perhaps matches TRBD1 (6 bases). V was pared by 4 bases and J by 5 bases, with 18 bases between. The germline V gene encodes CDR1 SGHTS and CDR2 YDEGEE. The CDR3 runs to 15 residues. The CDR3 sequence is CASSVHTGPKTEAFF. The CDR3 DNA is TGTGCCAGCAGCGTCCATACAGGGCCGAAGACTGAAGCTTTCTTT.

This chain joins TRBV27 and TRBJ1-2, with 8 bases aligning to TRBD1. Germline CDR1 is MNHEY and CDR2 is SMNVEV (reference sequence). The CDR3 runs to 16 residues. V trimming: 6 bases; J trimming: 4 bases; junction bases outside the gene matches: 13. The CDR3 DNA follows: TGTGCCAGCAGGGTACGGACAGGGAGTTTAGGCTATGGCTACACCTTC. It translates to CASRVRTGSLGYGYTF.

The chain employs TRBV24-1 and TRBJ1-2; D unresolved. Germline assignment: CDR1 KGHDR and CDR2 SFDVKD. The ends were cut back, 1 base at V and 4 bases at J, with 6 bases in the middle. The CDR3 loop spans 13 amino acids. The CDR3: CATSDLEFYGYTF. The CDR3 bases are TGTGCCACCAGTGATTTAGAGTTCTATGGCTACACCTTC.

V is TRBV6-6 and J is TRBJ1-2; TRBD1 is a possible D gene (6 bases). Germline V lookup: CDR1 MNHNY, CDR2 SVGAGI (reference sequence). Trimming took off 0 bases at V and 4 bases at J, with 9 bases between the two ends. There are 14 residues in the CDR3. The CDR3 region is CASSYSDSTYGYTF. CDR3 sequence (DNA): TGTGCCAGCAGTTACTCGGACAGCACCTATGGCTACACCTTC.

The rearrangement links TRBV7-2 to TRBJ1-1; TRBD1 aligns across 10 bases. Germline CDR1 and CDR2: SGHTA and FQGNSA. V shed 2 bases, J shed 4 bases, and the junction held 4 bases outside the gene matches. This CDR3 region has 15 residues. The CDR3 DNA is TGTGCCAGCAGCTTAACGACAGGGGGCGTCACTGAAGCTTTCTTT. It is translated as CASSLTTGGVTEAFF.

Only one count was recorded for this clone. V gene TRBV5-8 combines with J gene TRBJ2-7; 8 nucleotides align to TRBD1. Germline-derived CDR1 and CDR2 are SGHTS and YDEGEE. Losses at the gene ends were 2 bases for V and 6 bases for J; bases not matched to a gene: 10. The CDR3 length is 15 residues. The CDR3: CASSFRGTGPAEQYF. The CDR3, as DNA: TGTGCCAGCAGCTTTCGCGGGACAGGACCTGCCGAGCAGTACTTC.

This sequence joins TRBV7-5 and TRBJ2-7; the D segment call TRBD1 is taken from the table without a DNA check. TRBV7-5 has pseudogene status. CDR3 size: 16 residues. The CDR3 DNA reads as TGTGCCAGAAGCATCTCATCGGGGACACGAGACTACGAGCAGTACTTC. This codes for CARSISSGTRDYEQYF.

This clone has just one count. V is TRBV28 and J is TRBJ2-7; 12 nucleotides align to TRBD1. CDR3 length: 17 amino acids. V lost 4 bases, J lost 2 bases, and 9 bases stayed unmatched. Germline V gene sequence: CDR1 MDHEN, CDR2 SYDVKM. In nucleotides, the CDR3 is TGTGCCAGCAGTTCACCCGGGACAGGGGGCTCTACCTACGAGCAGTACTTC. It specifies CASSSPGTGGSTYEQYF.

J is TRBJ2-7 and V is TRBV5-1, with D maybe TRBD2 (6 bases). The germline V gene has CDR1 SGHRS and CDR2 YFSETQ. V dropped 2 bases and J dropped 3 bases, with 18 bases sitting between them. The length of the CDR3 is 16 residues. CDR3 sequence (DNA): TGCGCCAGCAGCTTTTCTGGGCAGCGGGCTTTCTACGAGCAGTACTTC. The encoded protein is CASSFSGQRAFYEQYF.